The clone carrying this T cell receptor (beta chain) was observed many times. These data come from a study of CXCR3 chemokines and chemotherapy response in bladder cancer. The CDR3 runs 14 residues. Deletions cut 6 bases from V and 5 bases from J, with 14 bases between. MiXCR was run by TCRdb on the PCR reads, yielding one entry per CDR3 protein. The repertoire holds about 5,000 distinct CDR3 sequences, approximately 15% seen once, with around 10% in the top ten. This TCR came from a human donor with bladder cancer that responded to neoadjuvant chemotherapy. Sampling took place from a patient whose treatment included neoadjuvant chemotherapy. The chain links TRBV12-3 or TRBV12-4 to TRBJ1-5, with TRBD1 as a possible D gene (6 bases). The CDR3 sequence: CASRAGGADQPQHF. CDR3 DNA sequence: TGTGCCAGCAGGGCCGGGGGGGCGGATCAGCCCCAGCATTTT.